These T cell receptor beta chains were read from a single sample in a study of beta chain features in type 1 diabetes. Assay: immunoSEQ multiplex PCR; the TCRdb copy retains only in-frame clones and omits some. The table shows 160,000 or so clones, with 9% occurring only once. The source material was central memory CD4+ T cells from blood. The origin of the receptors is a woman aged 25-40 years with type 1 diabetes. Each CDR3 is given with its conserved first and last residue. The D gene is left open where the match is weak. Rows give clone size only sometimes, using once, few, many, or a class for an expanded clone.

v_call	j_call	clone_size	d_call	cdr3_nt	cdr3_aa
TRBV5-4	TRBJ2-7	few	.	TGTGCCAGCAGCCCCGGACTGGGATCCTACGAGCAGTACTTC	CASSPGLGSYEQYF
TRBV29-1	TRBJ1-2	few	TRBD1	TGCAGCGGGGACAGCGCAAACTATGGCTACACCTTC	CSGDSANYGYTF
TRBV4-2	TRBJ2-3	few	TRBD2	TGTGCCAGCAGCCCCTTCGGCGGGAGTATAACAGATACGCAGTATTTT	CASSPFGGSITDTQYF
TRBV30	TRBJ2-5	.	.	TGTGCCTGGAGTGTACGTACGCGGGCAGAGACCCAGTACTTC	CAWSVRTRAETQYF
TRBV5-6	TRBJ2-1	.	.	TGTGCCAGCAGCTTGTCGGTCTACAATGAGCAGTTCTTC	CASSLSVYNEQFF
TRBV10-3	TRBJ2-1	.	TRBD2	TGTGCCATCCGCCCGCGAGTGGGGACTAGCGAGAACTCCTACAATGAGCAGTTCTTC	CAIRPRVGTSENSYNEQFF
TRBV7-2	TRBJ2-1	.	TRBD2	TGTGCCAGCAGCCCCGGGACTAGCGCGGATGAGCAGTTCTTC	CASSPGTSADEQFF
TRBV18	TRBJ2-1	.	TRBD2	TGTGCCAGCTCACCACCGGCTAGCGGGACGTCCTACAATGAGCAGTTCTTC	CASSPPASGTSYNEQFF
TRBV7-2	TRBJ2-7	.	TRBD1	TGTGCCAGCAGCCCGACAGGGTTCTACGAGCAGTACTTC	CASSPTGFYEQYF
TRBV6-6	TRBJ1-1	.	.	TGTGCCAGCAGTTATGAGGGTAGGACTGAAGCTTTCTTT	CASSYEGRTEAFF
TRBV7-3	TRBJ2-3	.	.	TGTGCCAGCAGCTTAACCCAGGATAGCACAGATACGCAGTATTTT	CASSLTQDSTDTQYF
TRBV19	TRBJ2-2	.	TRBD2	TGTGCCAGTAGTAAACTAGCGGGAGACCCCGGGGAGCTGTTTTTT	CASSKLAGDPGELFF
TRBV11-1	TRBJ2-7	few	TRBD2	TGTGCCAGCAGCCCTAATCGGGGGGGGTCAGACGAGCAGTACTTC	CASSPNRGGSDEQYF
TRBV30	TRBJ2-2	.	.	TGTGCCTGGAGTGTACAAGCGACCGGGGAGCTGTTTTTT	CAWSVQATGELFF
TRBV5-4	TRBJ2-3	.	TRBD2	TGTGCCAGCAGCTTGAGGACTAGCGGCGACACAGATACGCAGTATTTT	CASSLRTSGDTDTQYF
TRBV4-1	TRBJ2-5	.	TRBD1	TGCGCCAGCAGCACAGACAGGGCGGACAAGACCCAGTACTTC	CASSTDRADKTQYF
TRBV27	TRBJ1-5	few	.	TGTGCCAGCAGTTTATCGCAGGGCTTTCAGCCCCAGCATTTT	CASSLSQGFQPQHF
TRBV29-1	TRBJ2-2	few	.	TGCGCAGGCTACACCGGGGAGCTGTTTTTT	CAGYTGELFF
TRBV18	TRBJ1-4	few	.	TGTGCCAGCTCACCCTCAGGGGAAAAACTGTTTTTT	CASSPSGEKLFF
TRBV7-2	TRBJ1-1	few	.	TGTGCCAGCAGCCCCGGCACAGCGAACACTGAAGCTTTCTTT	CASSPGTANTEAFF
TRBV29-1	TRBJ2-3	.	.	TGCAGCGTTGAATCAGCGGAGACAGATACGCAGTATTTT	CSVESAETDTQYF
TRBV7-8	TRBJ2-7	few	TRBD2	TGTGCCAGCAGCTTAGGGACTAGCGGCGTTCACGAGCAGTACTTC	CASSLGTSGVHEQYF
TRBV30	TRBJ1-2	few	TRBD1	TGTGCCTGGAACCCTCCGGGACAGGGGGTATTTTCCAACTATGGCTACACCTTC	CAWNPPGQGVFSNYGYTF
TRBV5-4	TRBJ2-7	.	.	TGTGCCAGCAGCTCGGGGGTATCCTACGAGCAGTACTTC	CASSSGVSYEQYF
TRBV19	TRBJ1-5	.	.	TGTGCCAGTAAAAATCAAAATAGCAATCAGCCCCAGCATTTT	CASKNQNSNQPQHF
TRBV30	TRBJ2-5	few	TRBD2	TGTGCCGGGTGGTTCGGGGGGAGAGAGACCCAGTACTTC	CAGWFGGRETQYF
TRBV7-9	TRBJ2-3	few	TRBD2	TGTGCCAGCAGCTTCTTCTTTGGCGGGAGGATTTACACAGATACGCAGTATTTT	CASSFFFGGRIYTDTQYF
TRBV18	TRBJ2-7	few	TRBD1	TGTGCCAGCTCACGGTCGGGACAGGGCTACGAGCAGTACTTC	CASSRSGQGYEQYF
TRBV10-3	TRBJ2-3	many	TRBD2	TGTGCCATCAGTGAGTCAAAGACTAGCTCCACAGATACGCAGTATTTT	CAISESKTSSTDTQYF
TRBV29-1	TRBJ1-2	.	TRBD1	TGCAGCGTTGGGGGACAGCTCTACACCTTC	CSVGGQLYTF
TRBV10-2	TRBJ2-3	.	TRBD2	TGCGCCAGCAGGGGGGCGCGGGAGGGCACAGATACGCAGTATTTT	CASRGAREGTDTQYF
TRBV6-1	TRBJ2-7	.	TRBD2	TGTGCCAGTCGGTTGGGACTAGCGGGAGTACCGTACTTC	CASRLGLAGVPYF
TRBV11-2	TRBJ2-7	.	.	TGTGCCAGCAGCTTAAGTGGGAGTGCTACCTACGAGCAGTACTTC	CASSLSGSATYEQYF
TRBV5-1	TRBJ1-4	few	.	TGCGCCAGCAGCGTCTCTACAGGGATATCTAATGAAAAACTGTTTTTT	CASSVSTGISNEKLFF
TRBV29-1	TRBJ2-5	.	TRBD1	TGCAGCGTGCTACAGGGGCTAGGGGAGACCCAGTACTTC	CSVLQGLGETQYF
TRBV7-2	TRBJ2-2	few	.	TGTGCCAGCAGCTCCCCCGGGACAACGGCCACCGGGGAGCTGTTTTTT	CASSSPGTTATGELFF
TRBV4-1	TRBJ2-7	.	TRBD1	TGCGCCAGCAGCCAAGATGCCCCAGGGGGCTACTACGAGCAGTACTTC	CASSQDAPGGYYEQYF
TRBV4-2	TRBJ1-2	.	TRBD1	TGTGCCAGCAGCCAAGATCCCGACAGGGTCTATGGCTACACCTTC	CASSQDPDRVYGYTF
TRBV5-1	TRBJ2-5	few	.	TGCGCCAGCACGGACAGCCAAGAGACCCAGTACTTC	CASTDSQETQYF
TRBV28	TRBJ2-4	.	.	TGTGCCAGCAGCTCCGAAGCGACGGGCAAAAACATTCAGTACTTC	CASSSEATGKNIQYF
TRBV11-3	TRBJ2-1	few	.	TGTGCCAGCAGCGGACAGGAGCAGTTCTTC	CASSGQEQFF
TRBV2	TRBJ1-2	.	TRBD1	TGTGCCAGCAGTGGACAGGGTAACTATGGCTACACCTTC	CASSGQGNYGYTF
TRBV7-9	TRBJ2-7	.	TRBD2	TGTGCCAGCAGCCGGGGAGAGACTAGCGGGAGTCTCTACGAGCAGTACTTC	CASSRGETSGSLYEQYF
TRBV29-1	TRBJ1-1	.	.	TGCAGCGTTGTTCGTCGGGAATGGGCTGAAGCTTTCTTT	CSVVRREWAEAFF
TRBV18	TRBJ2-7	.	.	TGTGCCAGCTCACCAACGGGGGTAGGGTACGAGCAGTACTTC	CASSPTGVGYEQYF
TRBV11-2	TRBJ2-5	.	TRBD1	TGTGCCAGCAGCAATTCGGACAGGGGGCCTCAAGAGACCCAGTACTTC	CASSNSDRGPQETQYF
TRBV30	TRBJ1-2	few	TRBD1	TGTGCCTGGAGTCGACAGGGGGGGTCTTTAGGCTACACCTTC	CAWSRQGGSLGYTF
TRBV18	TRBJ2-7	few	TRBD1	TGTGCCAGCTCACCCCTGGACAGGGGGGTAAACTACGAGCAGTACTTC	CASSPLDRGVNYEQYF
TRBV19	TRBJ2-7	.	TRBD2	TGTGCCAGTAGCGTAGCGGGAGGGGTCTACGAGCAGTACTTC	CASSVAGGVYEQYF
TRBV28	TRBJ2-7	few	.	.	CASSSSGNRDRPYEQYF
TRBV9	TRBJ1-4	.	.	TGTGCCAGCAGCGTATCAAGCGTCGGTGAAAAACTGTTTTTT	CASSVSSVGEKLFF
TRBV5-6	TRBJ2-3	.	TRBD1	TGTGCCAGCAGCTTGGACAGGGGGTATACAGATACGCAGTATTTT	CASSLDRGYTDTQYF
TRBV19	TRBJ2-6	.	TRBD1	TGTGCCAGTAGTAAGGGACAGGAGGCCAACGTCCTGACTTTC	CASSKGQEANVLTF
TRBV7-8	TRBJ2-6	many	TRBD2	TGTGCCAGCAGCTTGGAGCTAGCGGGAGTGGGGGCCAACGTCCTGACTTTC	CASSLELAGVGANVLTF
TRBV11-2	TRBJ2-1	.	.	TGTGCCAGCAGCTTAGAGGTCGGTGAGCAGTTCTTC	CASSLEVGEQFF
TRBV4-1	TRBJ2-1	few	.	TGCGCCAGCAGCCAAGGGGGGCACGGGACTAATCACAATGAGCAGTTCTTC	CASSQGGHGTNHNEQFF